This TCR beta chain was captured in a study of graft-versus-host responses after intestinal transplantation. Across the whole study: Recipients underwent multivisceral, liver-intestinal, or isolated intestinal transplants. Study observations and caveats: Declining HvG levels early post-transplant were linked to peak circulating GvH clone levels. GvH clones surfaced in recipient marrow, some emerging earlier in ileum or blood.

Assay used: immunoSEQ multiplex PCR; TCRdb lists only in-frame clones, some missing. The sample carries about 70,000 clones, about 94% recorded once. Germline loops: CDR1 SQVTM, CDR2 ANQGSEA. The CDR3 has 16 amino acids. The V segment lost 5 bases and the J segment 0 bases; nucleotides outside the gene matches: 13. Regarding this clone: What it binds is not known.

The receptor's source is a human donor who received an intestinal transplant. Sample: unstimulated CD8+ T cells sorted from spleen or lymph node cells, taken before intestinal transplant. V gene TRBV29-1 combines with J gene TRBJ2-7; 7 bases are shared with TRBD2. CDR3 residues: CSVIGLEGRSSYEQYF. DNA for the CDR3: TGCAGCGTTATCGGACTAGAAGGAAGAAGCTCCTACGAGCAGTACTTC.